Listed here are 17 T cell receptor beta chains from one sample, sequenced in a study of human versus mouse CDR3 diversity and MHC coevolution. The data were produced by immunoSEQ multiplex PCR, yet TCRdb's version contains in-frame clones alone and is incomplete. The table lists some 82,000 clones, just over 90% of them singletons. The source material was naive CD4+ T cells from blood. Subset of the sample: CD45RO-negative CD62L-positive naive CD4 T cells. Source of these receptors: a person aged 30-69 years in good health.

The chain is built from TRBV19 and TRBJ2-7, with D perhaps TRBD1 (7 bases). V was shortened by 7 bases and J by 2 bases, with 15 bases between the two germline ends. Germline V gene data show CDR1 as LNHDA and CDR2 as SQIVND (reference sequence). The CDR3 is 14 residues long. CDR3 region: CASKGGQPPYEQYF. The CDR3 bases are TGTGCCAGTAAGGGGGGACAGCCCCCCTACGAGCAGTACTTC. Variable domain in full (rest from reference TRBV19 and TRBJ2-7): DGGITQSPKYLFRKEGQNVTLSCEQNLNHDAMYWYRQDPGQGLRLIYYSQIVNDFQKGDIAEGYSVSREKKESFPLTVTSAQKNPTAFYLCASKGGQPPYEQYFGPGTRLTVT.

The rearrangement links TRBV7-2 to TRBJ2-5; D is unresolved. V lost 5 bases and J lost 2, with 9 bases in between. Looked up from germline, CDR1 is SGHTA and CDR2 is FQGNSA. This CDR3 spans 13 amino acids. CDR3 DNA: TGTGCCAGCAGCCCGTCTATACAAGAGACCCAGTACTTC. Encoded protein: CASSPSIQETQYF.

This clone was seen a single time. This sequence joins TRBV27 and TRBJ2-7; 9 positions agree with TRBD2. This CDR3 is built from 15 residues. The germline gives CDR1 MNHEY, CDR2 SMNVEV (reference sequence). V dropped 5 bases and J dropped 6; count of bases not matched to a gene: 11. CDR3 DNA: TGTGCCAGCAGTCACGTAGCGGGGGTAGCTCGCGAGCAGTACTTC. As protein: CASSHVAGVAREQYF.

The chain has TRBV10-3 and TRBJ2-7; 9 bases are a match to TRBD1. J was trimmed by 1 base and V by 5 bases; bases with no gene match: 9. CDR3 length equals 16 residues. Germline CDR1 and CDR2: ENHRY and SYGVKD. The CDR3 reads CAISTSGGTGSYEQYF. CDR3 nucleotides: TGTGCCATCAGTACCTCGGGCGGGACAGGGTCCTACGAGCAGTACTTC.

The J gene is TRBJ2-5, the V gene TRBV7-9; 9 bases agree with TRBD1. The CDR3 contains 15 residues. Looked up from germline, CDR1 is SEHNR and CDR2 is FQNEAQ (reference sequence). The trim removed 5 bases at V and 5 bases at J, leaving 9 bases unmatched. CDR3 bases: TGTGCCAGCAGCCCACAGGGGGCTGGAGGTGAGACCCAGTACTTC. Translation gives CASSPQGAGGETQYF.

V and J are TRBV30 and TRBJ2-1; 7 bases are shared with TRBD2. From germline, CDR1 is GTSNPN and CDR2 SVGIG (reference sequence). Trimming took 0 bases from V and 0 from J; bases not matched to a gene: 8. This CDR3 contains 17 residues. The CDR3 loop is CAWSVRGGSSSYNEQFF. The CDR3 coding sequence is TGTGCCTGGAGTGTACGGGGCGGGAGCTCCTCCTACAATGAGCAGTTCTTC.

The chain has TRBV30 and TRBJ2-2; a weak D match, TRBD1 (5 bases). The CDR3 has 14 residues. V was shortened by 1 base and J by 5 bases, with 11 bases between the two germline ends. CDR1 is GTSNPN and CDR2 is SVGIG in the germline V gene (reference sequence). The chain's CDR3 is CAWSAQDHTGELFF. The CDR3 nucleotides are TGTGCCTGGAGTGCACAGGACCATACCGGGGAGCTGTTTTTT.

This clone came up once. This chain connects TRBV7-8 to TRBJ1-2, with D maybe TRBD1 (6 bases). Germline V gene data show CDR1 as SGHVS and CDR2 as FQNEAQ. The CDR3 extends over 14 amino acids. Trimming shortened V by 3 bases and J by 0 bases, and 8 bases separated the two germline ends. The CDR3 DNA is TGTGCCAGCAGCTTGGGGGCCTCTAACTATGGCTACACCTTC. It encodes CASSLGASNYGYTF.

The chain couples TRBV5-5 to TRBJ2-3; TRBD1 matches at 7 bases. Germline V gene lookup returns CDR1 SGHKS and CDR2 YYEKEE (reference sequence). This CDR3 is 12 amino acids long. V trimming: 4 bases; J trimming: 12 bases; junction bases outside the gene matches: 8. As DNA, the CDR3 is TGTGCCAGCAGCCCGGACAGGATGGGCCAGTATTTT. This translates into CASSPDRMGQYF.

This rearrangement joins TRBV5-1 to TRBJ2-3; TRBD1 aligns across 8 bases. Germline V gives CDR1 SGHRS, CDR2 YFSETQ. With 0 bases clipped from V and 3 bases from J, the junction kept 12 bases outside the gene matches. CDR3 length: 18 amino acids. Here the CDR3 DNA reads TGCGCCAGCAGCTTGGGGTATAGACAGGGGAGTCGTACAGATACGCAGTATTTT. Amino acids: CASSLGYRQGSRTDTQYF.

J is TRBJ1-3 and V is TRBV6-5; D possibly corresponds to TRBD1 (6 bases). The CDR3 covers 14 residues. The V end lost 0 bases, the J end lost 5 bases, and 8 bases lay between the germline ends. The germline gives CDR1 MNHEY, CDR2 SVGAGI. CDR3 amino acids: CASSYSGGRNTIYF. CDR3 DNA: TGTGCCAGCAGTTACTCAGGGGGAAGAAACACCATATATTTT.

The chain has TRBV7-2 and TRBJ1-2, with 8 bases fitting TRBD1. Trimming took 6 bases from V and 3 from J; bases not matched to a gene: 3. This CDR3 spans 13 amino acids. The germline CDR1 and CDR2 sequences are SGHTA and FQGNSA. The CDR3 here is CASSQDRDYGYTF. The CDR3 DNA is TGTGCCAGCAGTCAGGACAGGGACTATGGCTACACCTTC.

V and J are TRBV11-1 and TRBJ2-1; 9 bases are a match to TRBD2. The V gene end was trimmed by 4 bases and the J gene end by 7 bases; junction bases not matched to a gene: 8. The CDR3 sequence is 15 residues long. CDR1 and CDR2 from the germline V gene are SGHAT and FQDESV (reference sequence). This CDR3 reads CASSSLAGIGNEQFF. CDR3 coding DNA: TGTGCCAGCAGCTCTCTAGCGGGAATTGGGAATGAGCAGTTCTTC.

The chain is built from TRBV6-1 and TRBJ2-7; 9 bases fit TRBD1. The germline V gene has CDR1 MNHNS and CDR2 SASEGT. This CDR3 contains 15 residues. J lost 1 base, V lost 6 bases, and 7 bases had no gene match. CDR3 bases: TGTGCCAGCAGCCCCGGGACAGGGCCATCCTACGAGCAGTACTTC. Its translation: CASSPGTGPSYEQYF.

The chain has TRBV18 and TRBJ1-1; 8 bases align to TRBD1. The CDR3 has 14 amino acids. Trimming cost V 3 bases and J 8 bases; bases outside gene matches: 8. Germline V gives CDR1 KGHSH, CDR2 LQKENI. CDR3 in DNA: TGTGCCAGCTCACCTCAGGACAGGGAGGGCGAAGCTTTCTTT. As protein: CASSPQDREGEAFF.

The chain combines TRBV11-3 with TRBJ1-1, with D perhaps matching TRBD1 (6 bases). Trimming pared 2 bases from V and 7 bases from J, leaving 17 bases between. Germline V CDR1 and CDR2: SGHNT, YENEEA. The CDR3 loop spans 15 amino acids. The CDR3 bases are TGTGCCAGCAGCTTATCAAACCAGGGGAGGGGTGAAGCTTTCTTT. It specifies CASSLSNQGRGEAFF.

The V call is TRBV19, the J call TRBJ2-5; D uncertain. The ends were cut back, 6 bases at V and 5 bases at J, with 7 bases in the middle. The germline CDR1 and CDR2 sequences are LNHDA and SQIVND (reference sequence). This CDR3 has 11 amino acids. The CDR3 nucleotides read TGTGCCAGTAGAATCGGGGAGACCCAGTACTTC. Translating it yields CASRIGETQYF.